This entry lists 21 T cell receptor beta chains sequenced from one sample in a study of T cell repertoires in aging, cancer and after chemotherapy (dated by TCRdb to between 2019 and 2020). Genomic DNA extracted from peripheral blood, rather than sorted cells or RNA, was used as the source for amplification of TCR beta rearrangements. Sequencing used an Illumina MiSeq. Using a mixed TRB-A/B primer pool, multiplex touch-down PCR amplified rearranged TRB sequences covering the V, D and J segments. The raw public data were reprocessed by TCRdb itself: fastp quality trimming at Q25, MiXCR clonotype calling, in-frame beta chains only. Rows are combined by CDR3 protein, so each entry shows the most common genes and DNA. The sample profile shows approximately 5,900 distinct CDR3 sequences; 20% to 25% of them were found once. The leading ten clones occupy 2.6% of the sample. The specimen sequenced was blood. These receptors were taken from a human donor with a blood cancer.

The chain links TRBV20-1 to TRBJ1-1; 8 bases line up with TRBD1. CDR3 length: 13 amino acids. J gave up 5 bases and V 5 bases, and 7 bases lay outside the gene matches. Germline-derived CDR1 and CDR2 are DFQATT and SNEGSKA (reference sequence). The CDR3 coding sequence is TGCAGTGCTCCATGGACAGGGCGGACTGAAGCTTTCTTT. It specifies CSAPWTGRTEAFF.

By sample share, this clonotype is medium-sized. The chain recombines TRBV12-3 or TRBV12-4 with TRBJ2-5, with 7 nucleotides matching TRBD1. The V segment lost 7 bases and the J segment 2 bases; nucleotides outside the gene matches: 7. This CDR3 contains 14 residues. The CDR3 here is CASTLTGKQETQYF. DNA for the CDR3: TGTGCCAGCACCCTGACAGGGAAGCAAGAGACCCAGTACTTC.

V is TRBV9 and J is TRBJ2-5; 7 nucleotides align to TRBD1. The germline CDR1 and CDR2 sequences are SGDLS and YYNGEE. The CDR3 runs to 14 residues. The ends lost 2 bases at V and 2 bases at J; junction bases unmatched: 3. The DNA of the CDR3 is TGTGCCAGCAGCGTCACAGGGGTTCAAGAGACCCAGTACTTC. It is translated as CASSVTGVQETQYF.

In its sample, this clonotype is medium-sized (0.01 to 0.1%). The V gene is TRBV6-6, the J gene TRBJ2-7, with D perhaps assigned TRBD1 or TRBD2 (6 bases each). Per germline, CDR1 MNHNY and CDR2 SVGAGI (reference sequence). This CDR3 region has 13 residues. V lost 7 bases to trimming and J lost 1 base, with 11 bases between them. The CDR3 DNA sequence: TGTGCCAGCATCAGGGGAGGTTCCTACGAGCAGTACTTC. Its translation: CASIRGGSYEQYF.

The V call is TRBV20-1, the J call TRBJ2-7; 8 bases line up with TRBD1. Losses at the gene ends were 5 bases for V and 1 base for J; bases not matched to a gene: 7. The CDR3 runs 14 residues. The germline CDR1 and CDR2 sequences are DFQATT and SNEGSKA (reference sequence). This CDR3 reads CSAGKDRVSYEQYF. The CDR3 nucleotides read TGCAGTGCTGGGAAGGACAGGGTTTCCTACGAGCAGTACTTC.

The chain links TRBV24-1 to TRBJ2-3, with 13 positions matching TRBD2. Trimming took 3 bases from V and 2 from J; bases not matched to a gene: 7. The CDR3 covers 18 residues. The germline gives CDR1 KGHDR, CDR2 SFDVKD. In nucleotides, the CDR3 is TGTGCCACCAGTGATCCGGGACTAGCGGGAAGCAACACAGATACGCAGTATTTT. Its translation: CATSDPGLAGSNTDTQYF.

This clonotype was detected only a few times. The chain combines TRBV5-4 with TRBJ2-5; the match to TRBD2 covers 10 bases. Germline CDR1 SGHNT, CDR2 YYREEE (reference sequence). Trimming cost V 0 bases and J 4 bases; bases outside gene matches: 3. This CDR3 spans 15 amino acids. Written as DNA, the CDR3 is TGTGCCAGCAGCTTGGCAGCGGGAGGGCCAGAGACCCAGTACTTC. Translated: CASSLAAGGPETQYF.

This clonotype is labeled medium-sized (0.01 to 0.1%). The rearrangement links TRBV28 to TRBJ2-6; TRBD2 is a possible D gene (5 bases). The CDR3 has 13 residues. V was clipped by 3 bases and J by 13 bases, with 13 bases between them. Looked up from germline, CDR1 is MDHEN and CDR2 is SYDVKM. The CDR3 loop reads CASSLLATGVLTF. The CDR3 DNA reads TGTGCCAGCAGTTTGTTGGCGACGGGGGTCCTGACTTTC. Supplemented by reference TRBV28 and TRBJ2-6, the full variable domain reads DVKVTQSSRYLVKRTGEKVFLECVQDMDHENMFWYRQDPGLGLRLIYFSYDVKMKEKGDIPEGYSVSREKKERFSLILESASTNQTSMYLCASSLLATGVLTFGAGSRLTVL.

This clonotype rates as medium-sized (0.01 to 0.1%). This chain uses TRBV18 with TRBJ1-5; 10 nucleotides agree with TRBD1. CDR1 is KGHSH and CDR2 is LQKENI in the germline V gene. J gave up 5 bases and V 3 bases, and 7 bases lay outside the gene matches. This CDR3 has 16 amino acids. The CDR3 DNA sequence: TGTGCCAGCTCACCCGACAGGGGGCAAGGCGATCAGCCCCAGCATTTT. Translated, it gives CASSPDRGQGDQPQHF.

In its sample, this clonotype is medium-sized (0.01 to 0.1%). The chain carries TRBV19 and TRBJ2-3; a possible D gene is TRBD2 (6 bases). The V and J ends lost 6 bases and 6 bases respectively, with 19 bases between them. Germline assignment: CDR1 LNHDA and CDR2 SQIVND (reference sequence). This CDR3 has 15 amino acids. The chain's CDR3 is CASSPGTSAGDTQYF. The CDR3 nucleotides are TGTGCCAGTAGCCCCGGGACTTCAGCAGGGGATACGCAGTATTTT.

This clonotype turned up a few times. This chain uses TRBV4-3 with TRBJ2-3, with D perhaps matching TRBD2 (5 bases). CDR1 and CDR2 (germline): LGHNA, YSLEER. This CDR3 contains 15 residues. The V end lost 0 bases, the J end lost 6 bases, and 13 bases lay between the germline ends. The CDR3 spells CASSQEPSKRDTQYF. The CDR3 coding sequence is TGCGCCAGCAGCCAAGAACCGTCCAAGCGGGATACGCAGTATTTT.

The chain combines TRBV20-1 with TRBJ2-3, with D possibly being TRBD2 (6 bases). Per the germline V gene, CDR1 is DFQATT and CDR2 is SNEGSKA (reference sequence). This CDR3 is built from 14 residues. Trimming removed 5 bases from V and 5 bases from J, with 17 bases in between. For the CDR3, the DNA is TGCAGTGCTGGGCGGGGTACAGCGGGAGATACGCAGTATTTT. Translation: CSAGRGTAGDTQYF.

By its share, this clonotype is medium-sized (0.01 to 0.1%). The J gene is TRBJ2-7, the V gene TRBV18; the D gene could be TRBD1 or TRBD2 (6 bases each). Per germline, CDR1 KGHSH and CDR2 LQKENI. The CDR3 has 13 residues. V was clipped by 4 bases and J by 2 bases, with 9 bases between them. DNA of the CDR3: TGTGCCAGCTCACGGGGGGCCACCTACGAGCAGTACTTC. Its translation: CASSRGATYEQYF. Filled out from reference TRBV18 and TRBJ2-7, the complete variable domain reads NAGVMQNPRHLVRRRGQEARLRCSPMKGHSHVYWYRQLPEEGLKFMVYLQKENIIDESGMPKERFSAEFPKEGPSILRIQQVVRGDSAAYFCASSRGATYEQYFGPGTRLTVT.

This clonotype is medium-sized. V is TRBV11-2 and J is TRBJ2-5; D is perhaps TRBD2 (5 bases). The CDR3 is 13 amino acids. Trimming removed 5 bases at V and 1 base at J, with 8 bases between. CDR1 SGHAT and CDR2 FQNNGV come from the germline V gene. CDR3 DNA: TGTGCCAGCAGCGGAGGTCCCCAAGAGACCCAGTACTTC. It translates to CASSGGPQETQYF. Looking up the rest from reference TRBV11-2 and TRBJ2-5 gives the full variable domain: EAGVAQSPRYKIIEKRQSVAFWCNPISGHATLYWYQQILGQGPKLLIQFQNNGVVDDSQLPKDRFSAERLKGVDSTLKIQPAKLEDSAVYLCASSGGPQETQYFGPGTRLLVL.

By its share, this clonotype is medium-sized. The CDR3 loop reads CASSLTWTGGDQPQHF. Here the CDR3 DNA reads TGTGCCAGCAGCCTAACCTGGACAGGGGGGGATCAGCCCCAGCATTTT. This chain connects TRBV5-5 to TRBJ1-5, with 10 positions matching TRBD1. In germline, CDR1 is SGHKS, CDR2 YYEKEE (reference sequence). The CDR3 runs 16 residues. V lost 4 bases, J lost 5 bases, and 9 bases stayed unmatched. The full variable domain, completed using reference TRBV5-5 and TRBJ1-5, is DAGVTQSPTHLIKTRGQQVTLRCSPISGHKSVSWYQQVLGQGPQFIFQYYEKEERGRGNFPDRFSARQFPNYSSELNVNALLLGDSALYLCASSLTWTGGDQPQHFGDGTRLSIL.

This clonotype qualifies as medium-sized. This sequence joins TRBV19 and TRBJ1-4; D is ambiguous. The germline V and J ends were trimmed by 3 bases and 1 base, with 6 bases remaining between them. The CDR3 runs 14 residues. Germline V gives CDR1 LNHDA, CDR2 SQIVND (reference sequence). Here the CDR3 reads CASSILGTNEKLFF. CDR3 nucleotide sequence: TGTGCCAGTAGTATCCTGGGAACTAATGAAAAACTGTTTTTT.

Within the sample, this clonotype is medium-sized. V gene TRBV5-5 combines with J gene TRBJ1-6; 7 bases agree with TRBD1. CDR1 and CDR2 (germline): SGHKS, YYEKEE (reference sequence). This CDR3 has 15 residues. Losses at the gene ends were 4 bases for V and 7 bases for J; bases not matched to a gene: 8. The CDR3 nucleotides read TGTGCCAGCAGCGTACAGGGGCTTAGGAATTCACCCCTCCACTTT. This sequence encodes CASSVQGLRNSPLHF. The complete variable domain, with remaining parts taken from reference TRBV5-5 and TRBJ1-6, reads DAGVTQSPTHLIKTRGQQVTLRCSPISGHKSVSWYQQVLGQGPQFIFQYYEKEERGRGNFPDRFSARQFPNYSSELNVNALLLGDSALYLCASSVQGLRNSPLHFGNGTRLTVT.

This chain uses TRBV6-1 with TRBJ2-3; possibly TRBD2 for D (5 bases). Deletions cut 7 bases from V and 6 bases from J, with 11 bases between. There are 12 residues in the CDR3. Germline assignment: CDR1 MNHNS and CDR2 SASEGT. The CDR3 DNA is TGTGCCAGCATGGGAGCCGGGGATACGCAGTATTTT. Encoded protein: CASMGAGDTQYF.

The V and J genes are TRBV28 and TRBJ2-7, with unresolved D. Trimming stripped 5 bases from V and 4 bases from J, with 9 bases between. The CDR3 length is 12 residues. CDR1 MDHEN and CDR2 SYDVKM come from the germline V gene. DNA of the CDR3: TGTGCCAGCAGTCCCAACTATTACGAGCAGTACTTC. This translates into CASSPNYYEQYF. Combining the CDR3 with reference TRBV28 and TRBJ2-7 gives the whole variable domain DVKVTQSSRYLVKRTGEKVFLECVQDMDHENMFWYRQDPGLGLRLIYFSYDVKMKEKGDIPEGYSVSREKKERFSLILESASTNQTSMYLCASSPNYYEQYFGPGTRLTVT.

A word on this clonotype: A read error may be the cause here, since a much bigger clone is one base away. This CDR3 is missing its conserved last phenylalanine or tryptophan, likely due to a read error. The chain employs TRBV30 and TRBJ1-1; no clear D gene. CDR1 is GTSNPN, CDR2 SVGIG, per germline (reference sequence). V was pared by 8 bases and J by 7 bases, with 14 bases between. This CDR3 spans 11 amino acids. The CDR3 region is CALRVRVEAFL. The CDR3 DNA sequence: TGTGCCCTCCGGGTTCGGGTTGAAGCTTTCTTA.

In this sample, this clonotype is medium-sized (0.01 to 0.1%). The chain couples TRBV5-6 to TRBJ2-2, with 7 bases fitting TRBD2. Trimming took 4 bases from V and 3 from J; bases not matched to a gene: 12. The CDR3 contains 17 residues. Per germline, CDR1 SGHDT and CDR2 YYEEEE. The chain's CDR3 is CASSPGPQRGDTGELFF. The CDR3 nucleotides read TGTGCCAGCAGCCCTGGCCCCCAGCGGGGTGACACCGGGGAGCTGTTTTTT.